This paragraph reports one T cell receptor beta chain. The antigen is unknown. The CDR3 runs 14 residues. Trimming took 6 bases from V and 5 from J, leaving 17 bases between them. CDR1 and CDR2 (germline): MNHNS, SASEGT. 13 Jbeta primers and 60 Vbeta primers were used for the PCR. This table comes from immunoSEQ multiplex PCR, and its TCRdb copy is limited to in-frame clones, with some not included. This table holds about 190,000 clones, roughly 81% found once. This specimen comes from a study of cytomegalovirus exposure and HLA in healthy donors. Overall study findings and caveats: A previous analysis found most TCR beta V segments productive roughly 87% or roughly 30% of the time.

This chain joins TRBV6-1 and TRBJ2-7; TRBD1 is a possible D gene (5 bases). Sequenced sample: PBMCs. The clonotype was recovered from a woman in her 30s in good health and CMV-seropositive. The CDR3 DNA sequence: TGTGCCAGCAGCCTAGACAGTCTCAAAAACGAGCAGTACTTC. Translated, it gives CASSLDSLKNEQYF.